A selection of T cell receptor beta chains follows, all from one sample in a study of T-cell memory formation after mild COVID-19. TCRdb re-derived calls from the 5' RACE reads in MiXCR, one entry per CDR3 protein. Of about 16,000 distinct CDR3 sequences in the sample, over 20% were seen once. The sequenced sample consisted of PBMCs or a T cell subset sorted from them (not recorded which). The receptors derive from a man younger than 35 who had mild COVID-19 (a few samples of this study predate the infection). Cell type and time point are not known. Each CDR3 is given with its conserved first and last residue. The D gene is left open where the match is weak. The listing skips clone size in some rows; elsewhere it reads once, few, many or a size class.

TRBV7-9	TRBJ2-1	TRBD2	many	CASSFSGGYYNEQFF	TGTGCCAGCAGCTTTAGCGGGGGGTACTACAATGAGCAGTTCTTC
TRBV5-6	TRBJ2-5	.	many	CASSLARASRSGGETQYF	TGTGCCAGCAGCTTGGCCAGGGCATCACGGTCGGGTGGAGAGACCCAGTACTTC
TRBV4-2	TRBJ2-1	.	many	CASSQGDWDGGLNEQFF	TGTGCCAGCAGCCAAGGGGACTGGGACGGTGGTCTTAATGAGCAGTTCTTC
TRBV9	TRBJ2-7	TRBD1	many	CASSPGQGAYEQYF	TGTGCCAGCAGCCCGGGACAGGGGGCCTACGAGCAGTACTTC
TRBV6-6	TRBJ2-5	.	many	CASSPWGGTKGATQYF	TGTGCCAGCAGCCCTTGGGGGGGAACTAAGGGGGCGACCCAGTACTTC
TRBV6-2/TRBV6-3	TRBJ2-1	TRBD2	many	CASSYPRKLAGGYNEQFF	TGTGCCAGCAGTTACCCACGGAAACTAGCGGGGGGGTACAATGAGCAGTTCTTC
TRBV7-2	TRBJ2-7	TRBD2	many	CASSLVFGGDFAYEQYF	TGTGCCAGCAGCTTAGTGTTCGGGGGGGACTTCGCCTACGAGCAGTACTTC
TRBV20-1	TRBJ2-3	TRBD2	.	CSARIAGSTDTQYF	TGCAGTGCTAGGATAGCGGGTAGCACAGATACGCAGTATTTT
TRBV25-1	TRBJ2-5	.	many	CASSEWDFQETQYF	TGTGCCAGCAGTGAGTGGGACTTCCAAGAGACCCAGTACTTC
TRBV4-3	TRBJ1-2	TRBD1	many	CASSPPLAKGQGRRGYGYTF	TGCGCCAGCAGCCCCCCATTAGCGAAGGGACAGGGGAGAAGAGGCTATGGCTACACCTTC
TRBV4-2	TRBJ1-2	.	many	CASSQRLAIPYGYTF	TGTGCCAGCAGCCAACGACTAGCCATCCCCTATGGCTACACCTTC
TRBV11-2	TRBJ2-5	TRBD2	.	CASSYLAGARKTQYF	TGTGCCAGCAGCTATCTAGCGGGGGCGCGAAAGACCCAGTACTTC
TRBV20-1	TRBJ1-5	.	.	CSARDGRKGVNQPQHF	TGCAGTGCTAGAGATGGGCGGAAGGGGGTAAATCAGCCCCAGCATTTT
TRBV10-3	TRBJ1-3	.	.	CAISESPDSGNTIYF	TGTGCCATCAGTGAGTCCCCGGACAGTGGAAACACCATATATTTT
TRBV9	TRBJ1-6	.	many	CASSVGQGPAPLHF	TGTGCCAGCAGCGTTGGGCAGGGCCCGGCACCCCTCCACTTT
TRBV5-1	TRBJ2-5	.	many	CASSLEFPETQYF	TGCGCCAGCAGCTTGGAATTTCCCGAGACCCAGTACTTC
TRBV12-5	TRBJ1-1	.	.	CASGLVVRGEVLNTEAFF	TGTGCTAGTGGTTTGGTAGTTCGGGGGGAAGTCTTGAACACTGAAGCTTTCTTT
TRBV6-5	TRBJ1-1	.	.	CASSYRAQGATEAFF	TGTGCCAGCAGTTACAGGGCACAGGGTGCCACTGAAGCTTTCTTT
TRBV6-5	TRBJ1-2	.	few	CASSFVPSDYGYTF	TGTGCCAGCAGTTTTGTACCATCAGACTATGGCTACACCTTC
TRBV7-9	TRBJ1-2	TRBD1	many	CASSDGQGADGYTF	TGTGCCAGCAGCGACGGACAGGGGGCTGATGGCTACACCTTC
TRBV20-1	TRBJ1-1	.	many	CSARDPRSLEAFF	TGCAGTGCTAGAGATCCTCGGAGTCTTGAAGCTTTCTTT
TRBV4-3	TRBJ2-3	.	.	CASSQDLLGHLTDTQYF	TGCGCCAGCAGCCAAGATCTTTTAGGACACCTGACAGATACGCAGTATTTT
TRBV4-1	TRBJ2-1	.	many	CASSHNRANEQFF	TGCGCCAGCAGCCACAACAGGGCCAATGAGCAGTTCTTC
TRBV6-5	TRBJ2-1	TRBD1	few	CASSGGTGTGGSDEQFF	TGTGCCAGCAGTGGGGGAACCGGGACAGGGGGTTCCGATGAGCAGTTCTTC
TRBV7-9	TRBJ1-2	.	many	CASTFGGGGYTF	TGTGCCAGCACCTTCGGGGGCGGCGGCTACACCTTC
TRBV27	TRBJ2-5	.	.	CASSPRALLQETQYF	TGTGCCAGCAGTCCGAGAGCCTTACTCCAAGAGACCCAGTACTTC
TRBV6-5	TRBJ1-2	.	few	CASSYANSWEPPEGYTF	TGTGCCAGCAGTTATGCCAACTCGTGGGAGCCGCCCGAGGGCTACACCTTC
TRBV7-8	TRBJ1-5	.	.	CASSLGPGINSNQPQHF	TGTGCCAGCAGCTTAGGACCCGGAATTAATAGCAATCAGCCCCAGCATTTT
TRBV7-9	TRBJ2-7	.	.	CASSGEGPGKRQYF	TGTGCCAGCAGCGGCGAGGGTCCGGGCAAAAGACAGTACTTC
TRBV9	TRBJ1-3	.	many	CASSDSLFVPFSGNTIYF	TGTGCCAGCAGCGACAGCCTATTTGTGCCGTTCTCTGGAAACACCATATATTTT
TRBV30	TRBJ1-2	.	many	CAWNGGQYYGYTF	TGTGCCTGGAACGGGGGGCAATACTATGGCTACACCTTC
TRBV4-2	TRBJ2-1	TRBD2	few	CASSQDGTSGYNEQFF	TGTGCCAGCAGCCAAGATGGGACTAGCGGCTACAATGAGCAGTTCTTC
TRBV20-1	TRBJ2-7	TRBD1	many	CSPRDRRSYEQYF	TGCAGCCCTCGGGACAGGAGATCCTACGAGCAGTACTTC
TRBV11-2	TRBJ2-1	.	many	CASSLVFVHSSYNEQFF	TGTGCCAGCAGCTTAGTTTTCGTTCACAGCTCCTACAATGAGCAGTTCTTC
TRBV12-3/TRBV12-4	TRBJ2-6	.	.	CASTPTGNSGANVLTF	TGTGCCAGCACTCCGACAGGAAACTCTGGGGCCAACGTCCTGACTTTC